In its sample, the clone carrying this T cell receptor beta chain was seen many times. The data are from a study of human T cells and chemical hapten exposure. Whole-study context: Slight volume differences across pooled libraries mainly accounted for varying per-sample TCR yields.

Time point denoted: pre-sensitization, week 0. Treatment reported: therapeutic diphenylcyclopropenone sensitization with weekly scalp DPC. Unfractionated whole blood was the source of the extracted total RNA. Using its own MiXCR run on the RACE reads, TCRdb lists one record per CDR3 protein. The sample contains 38,000 or so distinct CDR3 sequences, about 7.4% of which appear only once. The V gene lost 3 bases and the J gene lost 8 bases, with 13 bases spanning the gap. Per germline, CDR1 DFQATT and CDR2 SNEGSKA (reference sequence). The CDR3 length is 13 residues. The receptor was derived from a woman aged 45-59 years with alopecia areata. Some clones in this sample may be carry-over from other donors' samples. The chain is built from TRBV20-1 and TRBJ2-2, with unresolved D. The sequences come from whole blood, collected in connection with sensitization to the hapten diphenylcyclopropenone (DPC). For the CDR3, the DNA is TGCAGTGCTAGGAGCCCTCTGGGTGGGGAGCTGTTTTTT. Protein sequence: CSARSPLGGELFF.